Described below is a single TCR beta chain sequence and its context. The clone's antigen remains unknown. Nothing much larger sits one base from this clone, and base qualities are not available. As encoded in the germline V gene, CDR1 is SQVTM while CDR2 is ANQGSEA. Compared with germline, V lacks 6 bases and J lacks 8 bases; bases without a gene match: 3. Taken from cysteine to phenylalanine, the CDR3 has 11 residues. Only the CDR3 DNA stays, 33 bases, in frame from base 1. Sequencer: Illumina HiSeq 1500. In TCRdb, the public reads were trimmed at Q25 with fastp and aligned with MiXCR, with productive beta chains retained. Rows with one shared CDR3 protein collapse into an entry with the most common genes and DNA. This sample is represented by fewer than 300,000 distinct CDR3 sequences; under 30% of them were singletons. Of the sample, over 11% is held by the ten largest clones. The data derive from a study of T cell repertoires in cytomegalovirus infection (dated by TCRdb to between 2019 and 2020). About the investigation overall: Because public TCR beta signatures pointed to carriage of CMV infection together with the matching HLA type, the HLA type of each donor mattered for the analysis. The full study reports these points: The ex vivo response was dominated by HLA-C-restricted CMV-specific TCR beta clonotypes, which also provided the single most frequent clonotype in two of eight donors. Cumulative frequency of public TCR beta family members discriminated carriers of CMV infection plus the relevant HLA type in this cohort and an independent roughly 330-donor cohort.

This receptor was obtained from a human donor in good health (CMV status not recorded). Some clones in this sample may be carry-over from other donors' samples. Sequenced input: PBMCs. The sequence joins TRBV29-1 to TRBJ1-4, with 7 central nucleotides matching TRBD1. The CDR3 reads CSVGQSEKLFF. Here is the DNA: TGCAGCGTGGGACAGTCAGAAAAACTGTTTTTT.